The 3 T cell receptor beta chains listed next were all sequenced from one sample in a study of blood T cell repertoires in COVID-19. Assay used: immunoSEQ multiplex PCR; TCRdb lists only in-frame clones, some missing. The sample includes some 68,000 clones, approximately 90% of them seen just once. Sequencing was done on a sample of peripheral blood. All receptors derive from a man aged 45-65 years with acute or convalescent COVID-19.

V and J are TRBV19 and TRBJ2-1; 11 bases align to TRBD1. V gave up 5 bases and J gave up 2 bases; unmatched junction bases: 2. The CDR3 spans 15 residues. Germline V gene data show CDR1 as LNHDA and CDR2 as SQIVND (reference sequence). CDR3 residues: CASSAGQGAYNEQFF. CDR3 sequence (DNA): TGTGCCAGTAGTGCGGGACAGGGGGCCTACAATGAGCAGTTCTTC.

CDR3 coding DNA: TGTGCCAGCAGTCGACAGTTTAATTCACCCCTCCACTTT. Protein sequence: CASSRQFNSPLHF. The chain has TRBV27 and TRBJ1-6; a possible D gene is TRBD1 (5 bases). Trimming took 5 bases from V and 6 from J, leaving 8 bases between them. Germline CDR1 and CDR2: MNHEY and SMNVEV (reference sequence). This CDR3 contains 13 residues.

The chain is built from TRBV29-1 and TRBJ2-1, with 10 bases aligning to TRBD2. Germline V gene lookup returns CDR1 SQVTM and CDR2 ANQGSEA. The CDR3 spans 15 residues. V gave up 3 bases and J gave up 9 bases; unmatched junction bases: 11. This CDR3 reads CSVDGASGSFGEQFF. The CDR3 DNA sequence: TGCAGCGTTGACGGGGCTAGCGGGAGCTTCGGTGAGCAGTTCTTC.